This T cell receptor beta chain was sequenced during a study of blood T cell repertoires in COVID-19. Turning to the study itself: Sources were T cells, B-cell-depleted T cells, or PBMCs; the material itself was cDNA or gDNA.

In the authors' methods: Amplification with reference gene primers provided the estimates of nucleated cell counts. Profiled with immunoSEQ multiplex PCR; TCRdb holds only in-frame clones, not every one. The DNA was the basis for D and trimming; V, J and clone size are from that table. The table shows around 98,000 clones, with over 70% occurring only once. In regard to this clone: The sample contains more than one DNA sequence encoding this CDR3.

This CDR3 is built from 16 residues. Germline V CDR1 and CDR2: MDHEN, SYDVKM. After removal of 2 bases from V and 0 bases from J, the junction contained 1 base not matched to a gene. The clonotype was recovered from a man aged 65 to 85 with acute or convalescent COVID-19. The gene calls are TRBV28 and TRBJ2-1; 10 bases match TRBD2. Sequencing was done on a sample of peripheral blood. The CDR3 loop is CASSLPSGGSYNEQFF. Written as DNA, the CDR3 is TGTGCCAGCAGTTTACCTAGCGGGGGCTCCTACAATGAGCAGTTCTTC.